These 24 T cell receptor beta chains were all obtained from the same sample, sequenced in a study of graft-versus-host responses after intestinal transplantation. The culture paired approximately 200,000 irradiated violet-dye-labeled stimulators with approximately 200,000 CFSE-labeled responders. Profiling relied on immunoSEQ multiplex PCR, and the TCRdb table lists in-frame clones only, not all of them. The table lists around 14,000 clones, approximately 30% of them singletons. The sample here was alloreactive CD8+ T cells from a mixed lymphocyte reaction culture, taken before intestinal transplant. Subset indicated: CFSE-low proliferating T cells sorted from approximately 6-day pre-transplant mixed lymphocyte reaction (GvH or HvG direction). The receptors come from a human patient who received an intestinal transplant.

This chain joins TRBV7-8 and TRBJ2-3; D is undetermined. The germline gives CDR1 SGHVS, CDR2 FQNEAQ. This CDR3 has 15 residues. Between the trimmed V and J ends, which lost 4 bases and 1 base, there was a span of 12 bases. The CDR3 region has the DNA TGTGCCAGCAGCTCCCCCCCGGCGGGCACAGATACGCAGTATTTT. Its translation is CASSSPPAGTDTQYF.

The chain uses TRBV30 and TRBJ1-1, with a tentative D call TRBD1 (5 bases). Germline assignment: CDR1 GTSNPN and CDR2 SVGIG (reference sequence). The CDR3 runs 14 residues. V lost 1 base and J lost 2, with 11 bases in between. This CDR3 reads CAWSAWGGNTEAFF. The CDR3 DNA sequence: TGTGCCTGGAGTGCCTGGGGCGGAAACACTGAAGCTTTCTTT.

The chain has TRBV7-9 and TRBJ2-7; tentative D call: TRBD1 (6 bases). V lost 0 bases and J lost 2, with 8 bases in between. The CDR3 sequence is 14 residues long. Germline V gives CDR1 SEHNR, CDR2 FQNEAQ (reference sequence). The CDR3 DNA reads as TGTGCCAGCAGCTTAGCGGGGGCCCCCTACGAGCAGTACTTC. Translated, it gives CASSLAGAPYEQYF. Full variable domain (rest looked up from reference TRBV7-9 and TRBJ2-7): DTGVSQNPRHKITKRGQNVTFRCDPISEHNRLYWYRQTLGQGPEFLTYFQNEAQLEKSRLLSDRFSAERPKGSFSTLEIQRTEQGDSAMYLCASSLAGAPYEQYFGPGTRLTVT.

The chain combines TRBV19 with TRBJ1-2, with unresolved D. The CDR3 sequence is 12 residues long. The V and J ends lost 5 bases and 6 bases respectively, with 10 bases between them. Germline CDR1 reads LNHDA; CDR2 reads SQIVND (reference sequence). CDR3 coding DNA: TGTGCCAGTAGTCACGGAGGGAATGGCTACACCTTC. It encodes CASSHGGNGYTF.

CDR3 coding DNA: TGTGCCAGCAGTGATTTGTGGGGGCCTTACACAGATACGCAGTATTTT. Encoded protein: CASSDLWGPYTDTQYF. The chain uses TRBV2 and TRBJ2-3, with TRBD1 as a possible D gene (6 bases). There are 16 residues in the CDR3. Trimming took off 3 bases at V and 2 bases at J, with 15 bases between the two ends. From germline, CDR1 is SNHLY and CDR2 FYNNEI.

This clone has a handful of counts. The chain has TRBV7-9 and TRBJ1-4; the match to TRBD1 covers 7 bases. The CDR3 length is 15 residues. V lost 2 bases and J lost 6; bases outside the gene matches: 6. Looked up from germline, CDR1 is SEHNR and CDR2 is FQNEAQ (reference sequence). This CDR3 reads CASSLPKTGDEKLFF. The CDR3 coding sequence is TGTGCCAGCAGCTTACCGAAAACAGGGGATGAAAAACTGTTTTTT. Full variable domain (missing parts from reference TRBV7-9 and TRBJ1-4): DTGVSQNPRHKITKRGQNVTFRCDPISEHNRLYWYRQTLGQGPEFLTYFQNEAQLEKSRLLSDRFSAERPKGSFSTLEIQRTEQGDSAMYLCASSLPKTGDEKLFFGSGTQLSVL.

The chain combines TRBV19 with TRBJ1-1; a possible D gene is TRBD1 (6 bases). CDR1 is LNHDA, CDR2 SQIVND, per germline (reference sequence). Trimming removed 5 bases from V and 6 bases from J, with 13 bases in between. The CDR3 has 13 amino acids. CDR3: CASSLGASAEAFF. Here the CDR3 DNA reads TGTGCCAGTAGTTTGGGGGCGAGCGCTGAAGCTTTCTTT.

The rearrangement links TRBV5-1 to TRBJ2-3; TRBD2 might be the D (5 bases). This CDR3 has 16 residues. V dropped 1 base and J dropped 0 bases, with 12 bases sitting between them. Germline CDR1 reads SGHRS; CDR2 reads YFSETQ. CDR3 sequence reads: CASSLRGSTSTDTQYF. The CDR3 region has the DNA TGCGCCAGCAGCTTGCGGGGTTCCACTAGCACAGATACGCAGTATTTT.

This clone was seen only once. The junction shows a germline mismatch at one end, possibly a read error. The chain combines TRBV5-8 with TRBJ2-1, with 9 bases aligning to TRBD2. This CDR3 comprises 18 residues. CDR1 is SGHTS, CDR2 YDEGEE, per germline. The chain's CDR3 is CASSWDLKSGGPYNEQFF. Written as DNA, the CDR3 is TGTGCCAGCAGCTGGGATCTAAAAAGCGGGGGGCCCTATAATGAGCAGTTCTTC. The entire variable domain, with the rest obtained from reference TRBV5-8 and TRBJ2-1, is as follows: EAGVTQSPTHLIKTRGQQATLRCSPISGHTSVYWYQQALGLGLQFLLWYDEGEERNRGNFPPRFSGRQFPNYSSELNVNALELEDSALYLCASSWDLKSGGPYNEQFFGPGTRLTVL.

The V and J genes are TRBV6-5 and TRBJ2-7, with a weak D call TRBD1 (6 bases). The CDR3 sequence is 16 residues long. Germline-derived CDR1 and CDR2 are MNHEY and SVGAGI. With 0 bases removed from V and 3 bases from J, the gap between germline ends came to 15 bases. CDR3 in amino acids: CASSYSSGETIYEQYF. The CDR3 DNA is TGTGCCAGCAGTTACTCATCAGGGGAAACGATCTACGAGCAGTACTTC.

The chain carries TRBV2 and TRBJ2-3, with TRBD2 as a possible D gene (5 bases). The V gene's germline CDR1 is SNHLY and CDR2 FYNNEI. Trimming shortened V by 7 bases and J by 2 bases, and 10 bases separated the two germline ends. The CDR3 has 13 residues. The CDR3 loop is CASKPGNTDTQYF. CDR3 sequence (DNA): TGTGCCAGCAAACCGGGGAACACAGATACGCAGTATTTT.

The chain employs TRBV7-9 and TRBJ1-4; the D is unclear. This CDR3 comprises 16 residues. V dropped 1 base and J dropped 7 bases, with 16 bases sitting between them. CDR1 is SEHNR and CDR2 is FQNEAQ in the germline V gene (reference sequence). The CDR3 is CASSLVRFAVGEKLFF. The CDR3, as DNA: TGTGCCAGCAGCTTAGTCCGGTTCGCGGTGGGTGAAAAACTGTTTTTT.

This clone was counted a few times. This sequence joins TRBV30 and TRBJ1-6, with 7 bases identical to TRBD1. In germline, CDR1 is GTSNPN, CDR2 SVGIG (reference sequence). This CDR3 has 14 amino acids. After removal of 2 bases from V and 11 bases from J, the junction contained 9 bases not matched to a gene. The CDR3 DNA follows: TGTGCCTGGAGTCCGACAGGGATTAAGCCACCCCTCCACTTT. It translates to CAWSPTGIKPPLHF.

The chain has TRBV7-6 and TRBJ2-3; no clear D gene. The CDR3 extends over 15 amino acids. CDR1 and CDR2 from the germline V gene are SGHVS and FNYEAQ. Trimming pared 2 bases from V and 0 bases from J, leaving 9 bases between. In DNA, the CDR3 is TGTGCCAGCAGCTTAAATGCGCCTAGCACAGATACGCAGTATTTT. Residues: CASSLNAPSTDTQYF. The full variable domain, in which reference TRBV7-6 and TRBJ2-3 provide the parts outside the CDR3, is GAGVSQSPRYKVTKRGQDVALRCDPISGHVSLYWYRQALGQGPEFLTYFNYEAQQDKSGLPNDRFSAERPEGSISTLTIQRTEQRDSAMYRCASSLNAPSTDTQYFGPGTRLTVL.

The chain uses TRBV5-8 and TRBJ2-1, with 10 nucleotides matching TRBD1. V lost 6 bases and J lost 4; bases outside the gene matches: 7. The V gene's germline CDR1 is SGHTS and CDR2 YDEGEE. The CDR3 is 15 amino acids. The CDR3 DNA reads TGTGCCAGCACCAAGGACAGGGGGACGTACAATGAGCAGTTCTTC. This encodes CASTKDRGTYNEQFF.

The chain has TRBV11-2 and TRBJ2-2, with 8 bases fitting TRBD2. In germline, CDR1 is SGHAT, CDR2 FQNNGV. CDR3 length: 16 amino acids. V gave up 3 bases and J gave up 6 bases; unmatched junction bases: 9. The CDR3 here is CASSLHPGGRAGELFF. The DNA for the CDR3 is TGTGCCAGCAGCTTGCATCCGGGGGGGCGTGCCGGGGAGCTGTTTTTT.

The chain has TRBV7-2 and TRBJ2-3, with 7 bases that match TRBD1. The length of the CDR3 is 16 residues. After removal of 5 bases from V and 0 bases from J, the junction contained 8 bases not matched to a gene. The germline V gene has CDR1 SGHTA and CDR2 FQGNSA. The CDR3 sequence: CASSLGQDESTDTQYF. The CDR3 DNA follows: TGTGCCAGCAGCCTAGGACAGGACGAAAGCACAGATACGCAGTATTTT.

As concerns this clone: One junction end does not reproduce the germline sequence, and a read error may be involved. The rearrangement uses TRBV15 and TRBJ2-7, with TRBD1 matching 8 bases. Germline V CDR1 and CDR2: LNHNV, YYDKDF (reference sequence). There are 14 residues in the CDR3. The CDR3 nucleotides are TGTGCCACCAGCGGAGACAGGGGATTATACGAGCAGTACTTC. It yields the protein CATSGDRGLYEQYF.

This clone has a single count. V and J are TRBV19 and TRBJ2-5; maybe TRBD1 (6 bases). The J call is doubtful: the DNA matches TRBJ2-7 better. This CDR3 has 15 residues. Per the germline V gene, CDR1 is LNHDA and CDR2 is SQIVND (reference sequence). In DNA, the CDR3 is TGTGCCAGTAGTAGTTTGGCAGGGGATATGTACGAGCAGTACTTC. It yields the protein CASSSLAGDMYEQYF.

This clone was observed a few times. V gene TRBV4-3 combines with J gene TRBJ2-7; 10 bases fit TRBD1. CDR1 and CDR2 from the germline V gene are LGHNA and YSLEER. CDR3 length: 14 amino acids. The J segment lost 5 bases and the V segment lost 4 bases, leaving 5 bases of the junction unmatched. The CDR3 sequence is CASSPGTGEDEQYF. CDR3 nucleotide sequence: TGCGCCAGCAGCCCCGGGACAGGGGAAGACGAGCAGTACTTC.

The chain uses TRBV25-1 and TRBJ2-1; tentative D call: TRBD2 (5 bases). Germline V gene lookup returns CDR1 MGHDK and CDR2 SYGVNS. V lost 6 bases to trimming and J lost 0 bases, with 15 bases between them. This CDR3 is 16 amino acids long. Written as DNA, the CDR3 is TGTGCCAGCAGCTCCCTGGCTGGGAGCTCCTACAATGAGCAGTTCTTC. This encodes CASSSLAGSSYNEQFF.

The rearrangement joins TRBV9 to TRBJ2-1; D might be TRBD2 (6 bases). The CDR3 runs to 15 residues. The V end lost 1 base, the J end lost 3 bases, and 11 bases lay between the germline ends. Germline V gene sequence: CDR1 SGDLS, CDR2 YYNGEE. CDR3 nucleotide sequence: TGTGCCAGCAGCGTATGGGGCGGGGACTACAATGAGCAGTTCTTC. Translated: CASSVWGGDYNEQFF. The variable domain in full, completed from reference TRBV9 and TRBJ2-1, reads DSGVTQTPKHLITATGQRVTLRCSPRSGDLSVYWYQQSLDQGLQFLIQYYNGEERAKGNILERFSAQQFPDLHSELNLSSLELGDSALYFCASSVWGGDYNEQFFGPGTRLTVL.

This CDR3 reads CASSDLGAGGISTDTQYF. The CDR3 DNA reads TGTGCCAGCAGCGACCTGGGAGCGGGGGGGATTAGCACAGATACGCAGTATTTT. V is TRBV21-1 and J is TRBJ2-3; TRBD2, the table's D call, was not compared with the DNA. TRBV21-1 is recorded as a pseudogene. This CDR3 comprises 18 residues.

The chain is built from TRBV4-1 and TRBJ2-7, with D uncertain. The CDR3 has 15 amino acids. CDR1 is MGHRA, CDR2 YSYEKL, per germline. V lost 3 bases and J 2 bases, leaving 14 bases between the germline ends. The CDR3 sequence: CASSQDLWQAYEQYF. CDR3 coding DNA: TGCGCCAGCAGCCAGGATCTTTGGCAGGCCTACGAGCAGTACTTC.